This TCR beta chain appears in the sequencing data of a study of shared clonotypes between healthy human individuals. Overall study results and limits: The naive CD4 repertoires of a few donors were compared, and roughly 5.1% of clonotypes were shared.

Terminally differentiated effector memory CD45RA+ cells were excluded by CCR7 positive selection of CD45RO-negative cells. Assay used: immunoSEQ multiplex PCR; TCRdb lists only in-frame clones, some missing. The sample has roughly 2,000,000 clones, over 85% seen once; the top ten hold roughly 1.2%. Comments on this clone: Its antigen is still unknown.

V shed 2 bases and J 5 bases; nucleotides not matched to a gene: 12. The CDR3 length is 16 residues. Germline CDR1 SGHTA, CDR2 FQGNSA. The chain joins TRBV7-2 to TRBJ2-7, with TRBD1 matching over 7 bases. The origin of this receptor is a man younger than 30 in good health. The sequenced material came from naive CD8+ T cells sorted from blood. The CDR3, as DNA: TGTGCCAGCAGCTTACCCGACAGGGCCCCCTGGCACGAGCAGTACTTC. Residues: CASSLPDRAPWHEQYF.